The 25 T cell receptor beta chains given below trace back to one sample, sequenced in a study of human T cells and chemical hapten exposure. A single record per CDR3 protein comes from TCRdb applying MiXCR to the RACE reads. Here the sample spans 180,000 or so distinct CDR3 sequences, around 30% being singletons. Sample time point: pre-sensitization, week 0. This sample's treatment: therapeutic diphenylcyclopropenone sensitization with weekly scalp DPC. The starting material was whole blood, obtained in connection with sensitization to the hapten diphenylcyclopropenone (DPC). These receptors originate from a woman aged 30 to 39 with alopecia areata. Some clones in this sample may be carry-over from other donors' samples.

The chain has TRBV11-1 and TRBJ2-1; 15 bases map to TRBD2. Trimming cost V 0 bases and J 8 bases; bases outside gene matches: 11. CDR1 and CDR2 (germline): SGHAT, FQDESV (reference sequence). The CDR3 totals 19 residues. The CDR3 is CASSLARGTSGRLGDEQFF. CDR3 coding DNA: TGTGCCAGCAGCTTAGCGCGGGGGACTAGCGGGAGGCTTGGTGATGAGCAGTTCTTC.

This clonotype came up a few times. CDR3 protein: CASSPEAGIGYTF. The CDR3 DNA sequence: TGCGCCAGCAGCCCGGAGGCAGGGATCGGCTACACCTTC. The J gene is TRBJ1-2, the V gene TRBV5-1; possible D gene TRBD1, 5 bases. Germline V gene sequence: CDR1 SGHRS, CDR2 YFSETQ. The CDR3 has 13 residues. V gave up 4 bases and J gave up 8 bases, with 15 bases separating them. Using reference TRBV5-1 and TRBJ1-2 for the parts outside the CDR3, the full variable domain is KAGVTQTPRYLIKTRGQQVTLSCSPISGHRSVSWYQQTPGQGLQFLFEYFSETQRNKGNFPGRFSGRQFSNSRSEMNVSTLELGDSALYLCASSPEAGIGYTFGSGTRLTVV.

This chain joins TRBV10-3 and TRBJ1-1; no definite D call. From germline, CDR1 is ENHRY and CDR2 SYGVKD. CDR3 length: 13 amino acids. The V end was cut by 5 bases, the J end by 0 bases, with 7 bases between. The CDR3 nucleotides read TGTGCCATCAGTAGGGATATGAACACTGAAGCTTTCTTT. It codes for CAISRDMNTEAFF.

The CDR3 coding sequence is TGTGCCAGCAGTCCCCTTAGGCCGAACACTGAAGCTTTCTTT. Protein sequence: CASSPLRPNTEAFF. The chain links TRBV27 to TRBJ1-1; D remains ambiguous. The V gene lost 5 bases and the J gene lost 1 base, with 11 bases spanning the gap. CDR3 length: 14 amino acids. Germline V gene sequence: CDR1 MNHEY, CDR2 SMNVEV (reference sequence).

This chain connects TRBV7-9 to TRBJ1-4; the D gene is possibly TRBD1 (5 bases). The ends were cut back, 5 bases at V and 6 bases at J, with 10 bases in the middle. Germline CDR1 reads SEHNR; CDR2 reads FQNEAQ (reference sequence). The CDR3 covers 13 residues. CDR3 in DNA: TGTGCCAGCAGCCCGGGACGGGATGAAAAACTGTTTTTT. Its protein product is CASSPGRDEKLFF.

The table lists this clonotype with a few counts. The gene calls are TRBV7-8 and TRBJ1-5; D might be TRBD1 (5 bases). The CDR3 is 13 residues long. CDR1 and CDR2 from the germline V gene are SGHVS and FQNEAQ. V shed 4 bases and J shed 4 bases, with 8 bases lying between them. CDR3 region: CASSSQGNQPQHF. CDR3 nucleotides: TGTGCCAGCAGCTCCCAGGGAAATCAGCCCCAGCATTTT.

The CDR3: CAGRRGGSSYNEQFF. The CDR3 coding sequence is TGTGCCGGACGGAGGGGGGGGAGCTCCTACAATGAGCAGTTCTTC. The rearrangement uses TRBV7-2 and TRBJ2-1; a possible D gene is TRBD2 (7 bases). The CDR3 loop spans 15 amino acids. Germline values: CDR1 SGHTA, CDR2 FQGNSA. Trimming took off 11 bases at V and 0 bases at J, with 17 bases between the two ends. Full variable domain (missing parts from reference TRBV7-2 and TRBJ2-1): GAGVSQSPSNKVTEKGKDVELRCDPISGHTALYWYRQSLGQGLEFLIYFQGNSAPDKSGLPSDRFSAERTGGSVSTLTIQRTQQEDSAVYLCAGRRGGSSYNEQFFGPGTRLTVL.

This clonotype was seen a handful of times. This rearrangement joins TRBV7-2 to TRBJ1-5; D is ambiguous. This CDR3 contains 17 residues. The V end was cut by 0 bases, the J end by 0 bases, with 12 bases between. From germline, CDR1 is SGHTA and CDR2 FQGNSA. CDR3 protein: CASSLAAGGISNQPQHF. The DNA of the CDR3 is TGTGCCAGCAGCTTAGCGGCGGGAGGGATTAGCAATCAGCCCCAGCATTTT. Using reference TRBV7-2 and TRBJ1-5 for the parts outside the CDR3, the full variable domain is GAGVSQSPSNKVTEKGKDVELRCDPISGHTALYWYRQSLGQGLEFLIYFQGNSAPDKSGLPSDRFSAERTGGSVSTLTIQRTQQEDSAVYLCASSLAAGGISNQPQHFGDGTRLSIL.

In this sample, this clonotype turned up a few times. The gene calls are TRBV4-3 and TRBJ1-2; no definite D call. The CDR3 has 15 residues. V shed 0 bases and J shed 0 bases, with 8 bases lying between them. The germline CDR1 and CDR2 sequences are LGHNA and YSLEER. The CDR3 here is CASSQEPGSNYGYTF. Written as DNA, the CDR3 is TGCGCCAGCAGCCAAGAGCCGGGTTCTAACTATGGCTACACCTTC.

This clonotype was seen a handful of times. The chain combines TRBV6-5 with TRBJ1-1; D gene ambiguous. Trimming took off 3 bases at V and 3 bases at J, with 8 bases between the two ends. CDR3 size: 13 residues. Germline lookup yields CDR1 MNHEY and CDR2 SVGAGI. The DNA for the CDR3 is TGTGCCAGCAGTTATGGGCAGTACACTGAAGCTTTCTTT. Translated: CASSYGQYTEAFF.

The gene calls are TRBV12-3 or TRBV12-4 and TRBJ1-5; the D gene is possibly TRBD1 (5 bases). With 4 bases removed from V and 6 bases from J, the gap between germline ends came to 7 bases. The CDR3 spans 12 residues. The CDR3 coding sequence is TGTGCCAGCAGTTGGGACGTTCAGCCCCAGCATTTT. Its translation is CASSWDVQPQHF.

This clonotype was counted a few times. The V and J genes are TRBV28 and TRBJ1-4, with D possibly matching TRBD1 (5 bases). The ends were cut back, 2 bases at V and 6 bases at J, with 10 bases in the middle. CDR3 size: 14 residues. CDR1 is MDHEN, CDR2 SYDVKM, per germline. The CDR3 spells CASSLEGWDEKLFF. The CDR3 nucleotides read TGTGCCAGCAGTTTAGAGGGGTGGGATGAAAAACTGTTTTTT.

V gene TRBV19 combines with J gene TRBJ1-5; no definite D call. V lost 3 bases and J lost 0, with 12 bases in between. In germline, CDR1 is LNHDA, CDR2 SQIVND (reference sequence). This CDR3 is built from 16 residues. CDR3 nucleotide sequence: TGTGCCAGTAGTATTCCCTTCAGGTATAGCAATCAGCCCCAGCATTTT. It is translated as CASSIPFRYSNQPQHF.

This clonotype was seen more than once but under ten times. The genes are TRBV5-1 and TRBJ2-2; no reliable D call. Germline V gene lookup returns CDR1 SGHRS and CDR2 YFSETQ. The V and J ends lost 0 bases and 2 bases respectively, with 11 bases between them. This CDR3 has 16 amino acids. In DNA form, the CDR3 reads TGCGCCAGCAGCTTGGCCCTACGTGGAAACACCGGGGAGCTGTTTTTT. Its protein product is CASSLALRGNTGELFF.

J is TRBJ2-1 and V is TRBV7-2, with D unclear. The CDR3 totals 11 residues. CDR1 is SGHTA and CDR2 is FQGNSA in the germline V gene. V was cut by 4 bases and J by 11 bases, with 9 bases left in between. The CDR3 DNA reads TGTGCCAGCAGCTCGGCATTTAAGCAGTTCTTC. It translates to CASSSAFKQFF. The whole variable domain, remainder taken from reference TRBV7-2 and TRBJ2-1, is GAGVSQSPSNKVTEKGKDVELRCDPISGHTALYWYRQSLGQGLEFLIYFQGNSAPDKSGLPSDRFSAERTGGSVSTLTIQRTQQEDSAVYLCASSSAFKQFFGPGTRLTVL.

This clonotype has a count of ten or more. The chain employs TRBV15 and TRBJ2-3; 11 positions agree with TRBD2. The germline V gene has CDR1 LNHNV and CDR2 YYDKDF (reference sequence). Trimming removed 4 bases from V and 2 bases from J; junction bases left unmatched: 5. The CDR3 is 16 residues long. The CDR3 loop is CATSKGTSGLTDTQYF. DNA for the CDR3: TGTGCCACCAGCAAAGGGACTAGCGGACTCACAGATACGCAGTATTTT.

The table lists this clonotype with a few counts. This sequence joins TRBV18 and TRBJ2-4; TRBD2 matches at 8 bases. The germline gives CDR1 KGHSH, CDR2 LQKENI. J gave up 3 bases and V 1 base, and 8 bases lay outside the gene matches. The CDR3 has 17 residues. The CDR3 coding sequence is TGTGCCAGCTCACCACGTGGTAGCGGGATGAGCAAAAACATTCAGTACTTC. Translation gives CASSPRGSGMSKNIQYF.

For the CDR3, the DNA is TGTGCCAGCAGCTCCGCGCCTAATAATCAGCCCCAGCATTTT. It yields the protein CASSSAPNNQPQHF. The rearrangement links TRBV5-6 to TRBJ1-5; D is unclear. The CDR3 covers 14 residues. Germline lookup yields CDR1 SGHDT and CDR2 YYEEEE. The V end lost 3 bases, the J end lost 4 bases, and 11 bases lay between the germline ends.

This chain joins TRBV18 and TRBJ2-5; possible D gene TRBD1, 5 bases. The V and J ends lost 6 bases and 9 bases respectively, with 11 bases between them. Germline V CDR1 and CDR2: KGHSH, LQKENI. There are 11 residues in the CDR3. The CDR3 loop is CASSSGSAQYF. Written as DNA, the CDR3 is TGTGCCAGCTCCTCAGGGTCGGCCCAGTACTTC.

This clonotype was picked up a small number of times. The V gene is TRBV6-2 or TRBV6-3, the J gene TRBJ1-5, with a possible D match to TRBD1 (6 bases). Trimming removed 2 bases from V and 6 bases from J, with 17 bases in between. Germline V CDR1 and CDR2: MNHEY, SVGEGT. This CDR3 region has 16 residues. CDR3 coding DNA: TGTGCCAGCAGTTACGGGGTTGGGGGCTCGGGTCAGCCCCAGCATTTT. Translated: CASSYGVGGSGQPQHF.

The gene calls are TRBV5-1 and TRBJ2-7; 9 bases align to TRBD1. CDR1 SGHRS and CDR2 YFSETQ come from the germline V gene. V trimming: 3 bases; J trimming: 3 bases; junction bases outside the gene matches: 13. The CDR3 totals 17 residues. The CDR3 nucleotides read TGCGCCAGCAGCTCCGGACAGGGGAGCCCAACTTACTACGAGCAGTACTTC. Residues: CASSSGQGSPTYYEQYF.

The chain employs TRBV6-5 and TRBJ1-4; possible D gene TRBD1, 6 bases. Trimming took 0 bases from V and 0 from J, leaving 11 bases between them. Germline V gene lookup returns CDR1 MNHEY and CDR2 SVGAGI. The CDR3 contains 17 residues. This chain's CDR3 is CASSYSSRTATNEKLFF. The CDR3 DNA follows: TGTGCCAGCAGTTACTCCAGTAGGACAGCAACTAATGAAAAACTGTTTTTT.

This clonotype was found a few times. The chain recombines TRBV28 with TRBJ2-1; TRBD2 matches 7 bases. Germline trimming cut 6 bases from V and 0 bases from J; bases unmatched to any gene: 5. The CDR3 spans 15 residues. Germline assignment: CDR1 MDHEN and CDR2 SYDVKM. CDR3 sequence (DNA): TGTGCCAGCAGACCTAGCGGATTCTCCTACAATGAGCAGTTCTTC. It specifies CASRPSGFSYNEQFF.

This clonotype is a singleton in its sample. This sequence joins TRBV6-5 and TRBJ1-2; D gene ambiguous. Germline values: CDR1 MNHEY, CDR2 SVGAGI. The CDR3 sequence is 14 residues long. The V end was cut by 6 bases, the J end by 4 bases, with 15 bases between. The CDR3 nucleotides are TGTGCCAGCAGCCCGCCTGCGTCGAGCTATGGCTACACCTTC. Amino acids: CASSPPASSYGYTF.

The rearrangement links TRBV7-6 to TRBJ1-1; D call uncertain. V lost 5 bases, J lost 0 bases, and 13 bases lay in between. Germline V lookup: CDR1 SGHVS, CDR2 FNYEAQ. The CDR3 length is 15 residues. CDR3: CASSPDRSMNTEAFF. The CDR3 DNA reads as TGTGCCAGCAGCCCCGACCGGTCCATGAACACTGAAGCTTTCTTT.